This entry features one T cell receptor (beta chain) sequence. What it binds is unknown. From germline, CDR1 is SEHNR and CDR2 FQNEAQ (reference sequence). This CDR3 region has 14 residues. Trimming took off 0 bases at V and 5 bases at J, with 10 bases between the two ends. This entry is derived from a study of long-term antiretroviral therapy in people with HIV. Study findings and constraints: In samples taken after ART, diversity increased but remained below transplant donor control levels. On ART adherence, viral resistance or therapy changes, no data were available. Narrower CDR3 length ranges marked HIV repertoires relative to controls.

An immunoSEQ assay, version v3.0, was performed at survey level. For each individual sample, sequencing targeted about 35,000-55,000 T-cell genomes. The protocol was immunoSEQ multiplex PCR, while the TCRdb copy is restricted to in-frame clones and leaves out a portion. Of some 43,000 clones listed, about 89% are singletons. The sample here was unsorted PBMCs, taken 0.1 years before starting antiretroviral therapy. The rearrangement uses TRBV7-9 and TRBJ1-2, with D perhaps TRBD1 (5 bases). The receptor comes from a woman in her 50s with HIV. CDR3 nucleotide sequence: TGTGCCAGCAGCTTAGCCGGGGGGAGGTATGGCTACACCTTC. Translating it yields CASSLAGGRYGYTF.